These T cell receptor beta chains were read from a single sample in a study of Ad26.COV2.S vaccination and SARS-CoV-2 variants. The repertoire was sequenced with immunoSEQ multiplex PCR; TCRdb's copy has only in-frame clones and lacks some. This repertoire shows roughly 400,000 clones, about 90% found once; its top ten account for around 4.5%. The source was peripheral blood, collected in a trial of Ad26.COV2.S vaccine versus placebo. These receptors were collected from a person aged 18-65 years who received the Ad26.COV2.S COVID-19 vaccine or a placebo. The CDR3 runs from the conserved cysteine through the conserved F or W. D genes are given only for firm matches. Only part of the rows carry a size: once, few, many, or a class if the clone is expanded.

CASSVTAKGEAFF | TGTGCCAGCAGCGTCACGGCGAAGGGTGAAGCTTTCTTT | . | . | TRBV9 | 13 | TRBJ1-1
CASRNTLDRGVGEQYF | TGTGCCAGCAGGAATACCCTAGACAGGGGAGTTGGCGAGCAGTACTTC | . | TRBD1 | TRBV28 | 16 | TRBJ2-7
CSVEDSSGTETYEQYF | TGCAGCGTTGAAGATTCCTCAGGGACGGAGACCTACGAGCAGTACTTC | . | . | TRBV29-1 | 16 | TRBJ2-7
CASSLGPPGREKLFF | TGTGCCAGCAGCTTAGGGCCCCCAGGAAGGGAAAAACTGTTTTTT | . | . | TRBV7-2 | 15 | TRBJ1-4
CASSPGTGSHYGYTF | TGTGCCAGCTCACCCGGGACAGGGTCCCACTATGGCTACACCTTC | . | TRBD1 | TRBV18 | 15 | TRBJ1-2
CASSGPLPSGNSYEQYF | TGTGCCAGTAGTGGTCCCCTCCCAAGCGGGAACTCCTACGAGCAGTACTTC | . | TRBD2 | TRBV19 | 17 | TRBJ2-7
CASSPNRELGFF | TGTGCCAGCAGCCCAAATAGGGAGTTGGGGTTCTTC | . | . | TRBV7-8 | 12 | TRBJ2-1
CASSLSGYSYEQYF | TGTGCCAGCAGTTTATCGGGCTACTCCTACGAGCAGTACTTC | . | . | TRBV27 | 14 | TRBJ2-7
CASSGTGDLSGNTIYF | TGTGCCAGCAGTGGGACAGGGGATCTTTCTGGAAACACCATATATTTT | . | TRBD1 | TRBV2 | 16 | TRBJ1-3
CAIKTGSDTEAFF | TGTGCCATCAAGACAGGATCCGACACTGAAGCTTTCTTT | . | . | TRBV28 | 13 | TRBJ1-1
CASSPPGEVSTQYF | TGTGCCAGCTCACCGCCGGGGGAGGTTAGCACGCAGTATTTT | . | . | TRBV18 | 14 | TRBJ2-3
CASSNKTWDLDQPQHF | TGTGCCAGCAGCAACAAAACATGGGATTTAGATCAGCCCCAGCATTTT | . | . | TRBV7-2 | 16 | TRBJ1-5
CATTGREGSQPQHF | TGTGCCACCACAGGGAGGGAAGGAAGTCAGCCCCAGCATTTT | . | . | TRBV19 | 14 | TRBJ1-5
CASSNSGGTTDTQYF | TGTGCCAGCAGCAATAGCGGGGGGACCACAGATACGCAGTATTTT | . | TRBD2 | TRBV9 | 15 | TRBJ2-3
CASLPGEGATYNEQFF | TGTGCCAGCCTACCCGGGGAGGGGGCAACCTACAATGAGCAGTTCTTC | . | . | TRBV28 | 16 | TRBJ2-1
CASSQVLGQGFEQYF | TGCGCCAGCAGCCAAGTTTTAGGACAGGGGTTCGAGCAGTACTTC | . | TRBD1 | TRBV4-1 | 15 | TRBJ2-7
CASSLLGNQPQHF | TGTGCCAGCAGCCTACTGGGGAATCAGCCCCAGCATTTT | . | . | TRBV3-1/TRBV3-2 | 13 | TRBJ1-5
CASSLGGQGHEQYF | TGCGCCAGCAGCTTAGGAGGACAGGGTCACGAGCAGTACTTC | . | TRBD1 | TRBV5-1 | 14 | TRBJ2-7
CASSVPSNGQATDTQYF | TGTGCCAGCAGCGTACCCTCCAACGGACAGGCCACAGATACGCAGTATTTT | . | TRBD1 | TRBV7-2 | 17 | TRBJ2-3
CASSSGTATDTQYF | TGTGCCAGCAGCTCCGGGACAGCCACAGATACGCAGTATTTT | . | TRBD1 | TRBV7-2 | 14 | TRBJ2-3
CASKPAGENEQFF | TGTGCCAGCAAACCTGCAGGGGAGAATGAGCAGTTCTTC | . | . | TRBV28 | 13 | TRBJ2-1
CASSWRQGLGWTEAFF | TGCGCCAGCAGCTGGAGGCAGGGCTTAGGTTGGACTGAAGCTTTCTTT | once | . | TRBV5-1 | 16 | TRBJ1-1
CASSQSQAGGEQYF | TGTGCCAGCAGCCAAAGTCAGGCGGGAGGGGAGCAGTACTTC | . | TRBD2 | TRBV4-2 | 14 | TRBJ2-7
CASSDGPSALSYNEQFF | TGTGCCAGCAGCGATGGTCCTAGCGCCCTCTCCTACAATGAGCAGTTCTTC | . | . | TRBV9 | 17 | TRBJ2-1
CASWRVGAGNTIYF | TGTGCCAGCTGGAGAGTAGGAGCTGGAAACACCATATATTTT | . | . | TRBV19 | 14 | TRBJ1-3
CAISGEQGNYEQYF | TGTGCCATCAGTGGGGAACAGGGGAACTACGAGCAGTACTTC | . | TRBD1 | TRBV10-3 | 14 | TRBJ2-7
CASSHNHSIPDTQYF | TGTGCCAGCAGCCACAACCACAGTATTCCAGATACGCAGTATTTT | . | . | TRBV7-9 | 15 | TRBJ2-3
CASSRLGQGENIQYF | TGTGCCAGCAGCCGCCTGGGACAGGGAGAAAACATTCAGTACTTC | . | TRBD1 | TRBV4-2 | 15 | TRBJ2-4
CASSVSSGKYNEQFF | TGTGCCAGCAGCGTGAGTAGCGGGAAATACAATGAGCAGTTCTTC | . | TRBD2 | TRBV9 | 15 | TRBJ2-1
CASSPAQTNEKLFF | TGTGCCAGCTCACCAGCACAGACTAATGAAAAACTGTTTTTT | . | . | TRBV18 | 14 | TRBJ1-4
CASSQNPGKKNEQFF | TGTGCCAGCAGCCAAAATCCGGGAAAGAAGAATGAGCAGTTCTTC | . | . | TRBV27 | 15 | TRBJ2-1
CASSSGTAGYEQYF | TGTGCCAGCAGCTCCGGGACAGCGGGCTACGAGCAGTACTTC | . | . | TRBV7-9 | 14 | TRBJ2-7
CAGRRLAGVDPSDEQFF | TGTGCCGGAAGGAGACTAGCGGGAGTTGACCCTTCGGATGAGCAGTTCTTC | . | TRBD2 | TRBV2 | 17 | TRBJ2-1
CASSPPGNSNQPQHF | TGTGCCAGCTCACCACCAGGCAATAGCAATCAGCCCCAGCATTTT | . | . | TRBV18 | 15 | TRBJ1-5
CASRPGTRGEKLFF | TGTGCCAGCAGACCCGGGACCCGGGGTGAAAAACTGTTTTTT | . | . | TRBV6-5 | 14 | TRBJ1-4
CASSLSSGIYEQYF | TGTGCCAGTAGCTTGTCGTCAGGGATCTACGAGCAGTACTTC | . | . | TRBV19 | 14 | TRBJ2-7
CASSPAGLSSYEQYF | TGCGCCAGCAGCCCGGCCGGTCTAAGCTCCTACGAGCAGTACTTC | . | . | TRBV5-1 | 15 | TRBJ2-7
CASSYGQANSPLHF | TGTGCCAGCAGTTACGGACAGGCGAATTCACCCCTCCACTTT | . | TRBD1 | TRBV6-2/TRBV6-3 | 14 | TRBJ1-6
CASSFSEKLFF | TGTGCCAGCAGCTTCTCGGAAAAACTGTTTTTT | . | . | TRBV7-8 | 11 | TRBJ1-4
CASSQDFSALDYNSPLHF | TGCGCCAGCAGCCAAGACTTCAGTGCTCTAGACTATAATTCACCCCTCCACTTT | . | . | TRBV4-1 | 18 | TRBJ1-6
CASSQGGAGVVKNEQYF | TGCGCCAGCAGCCAAGGGGGAGCGGGAGTGGTAAAAAACGAGCAGTACTTC | . | TRBD2 | TRBV4-1 | 17 | TRBJ2-7
CASRKTGGSSYEQYF | TGCGCCAGCAGAAAAACAGGGGGAAGCTCCTACGAGCAGTACTTC | . | TRBD1 | TRBV5-1 | 15 | TRBJ2-7
CASSLSRLAVGIGAQYF | TGTGCCAGCAGTTTATCGCGGCTAGCGGTTGGAATCGGTGCGCAGTATTTT | . | TRBD2 | TRBV27 | 17 | TRBJ2-3
CASRTTGANVLTF | TGTGCCAGCAGGACAACTGGGGCCAACGTCCTGACTTTC | . | . | TRBV7-3 | 13 | TRBJ2-6
CASSPGLALGTLTDTQYF | TGCGCCAGCAGCCCGGGACTAGCGCTAGGTACGCTGACAGATACGCAGTATTTT | . | TRBD2 | TRBV4-3 | 18 | TRBJ2-3